The 18 T cell receptor beta chains in this list originate from one sample, sequenced in a study of cytomegalovirus exposure and HLA in healthy donors. The study ran its PCR with 60 Vbeta and 13 Jbeta primers. The data were produced by immunoSEQ multiplex PCR, yet TCRdb's version contains in-frame clones alone and is incomplete. The profile covers approximately 110,000 clones, with 69% appearing a single time and around 3.5% taken by the ten largest. Sequencing was carried out using PBMCs. The source is a man younger than 40 in good health and CMV-seronegative.

This clone was recorded a few times. The CDR3 loop reads CASSLAEGVREQYF. CDR3 nucleotide sequence: TGCGCCAGCAGCTTGGCCGAAGGGGTCCGCGAGCAGTACTTC. The genes are TRBV5-1 and TRBJ2-7; D may be TRBD1 (5 bases). Germline V CDR1 and CDR2: SGHRS, YFSETQ. This CDR3 is built from 14 residues. V was pared by 0 bases and J by 6 bases, with 13 bases between.

The V call is TRBV30, the J call TRBJ1-1, with D possibly TRBD1 on 5 matching bases. The CDR3 length is 15 residues. Trimming removed 0 bases from V and 0 bases from J, with 11 bases in between. The V gene's germline CDR1 is GTSNPN and CDR2 SVGIG (reference sequence). The CDR3 loop reads CAWSVHQGVNTEAFF. For the CDR3, the DNA is TGTGCCTGGAGTGTACATCAGGGCGTGAACACTGAAGCTTTCTTT.

This clone was picked up a small number of times. The rearrangement uses TRBV2 and TRBJ1-4, with TRBD1 matching 8 bases. The germline V gene has CDR1 SNHLY and CDR2 FYNNEI. Losses at the gene ends were 8 bases for V and 6 bases for J; bases not matched to a gene: 8. This CDR3 is 14 amino acids long. CDR3: CASLDRVRDEKLFF. Written as DNA, the CDR3 is TGTGCCAGCTTGGACAGGGTGAGAGATGAAAAACTGTTTTTT. The full variable domain, in which reference TRBV2 and TRBJ1-4 provide the parts outside the CDR3, is EPEVTQTPSHQVTQMGQEVILRCVPISNHLYFYWYRQILGQKVEFLVSFYNNEISEKSEIFDDQFSVERPDGSNFTLKIRSTKLEDSAMYFCASLDRVRDEKLFFGSGTQLSVL.

The chain combines TRBV7-8 with TRBJ1-1, with TRBD1 matching 7 bases. The ends lost 5 bases at V and 7 bases at J; junction bases unmatched: 7. There are 13 residues in the CDR3. CDR1 SGHVS and CDR2 FQNEAQ come from the germline V gene. The CDR3 sequence: CASSRGQRFEAFF. Here the CDR3 DNA reads TGTGCCAGCAGCCGGGGACAGCGATTTGAAGCTTTCTTT. Using reference TRBV7-8 and TRBJ1-1 for the parts outside the CDR3, the full variable domain is GAGVSQSPRYKVAKRGQDVALRCDPISGHVSLFWYQQALGQGPEFLTYFQNEAQLDKSGLPSDRFFAERPEGSVSTLKIQRTQQEDSAVYLCASSRGQRFEAFFGQGTRLTVV.

This chain uses TRBV4-1 with TRBJ1-1; a possible D gene is TRBD1 (5 bases). Trimming took off 4 bases at V and 0 bases at J, with 12 bases between the two ends. The germline gives CDR1 MGHRA, CDR2 YSYEKL. This CDR3 has 15 residues. This CDR3 is CASSPQGPMNTEAFF. The DNA for the CDR3 is TGCGCCAGCAGCCCCCAGGGTCCCATGAACACTGAAGCTTTCTTT.

The chain joins TRBV5-4 to TRBJ2-2; D is uncertain. Trimming removed 6 bases at V and 4 bases at J, with 16 bases between. This CDR3 comprises 15 residues. The germline V gene has CDR1 SGHNT and CDR2 YYREEE (reference sequence). The CDR3 loop reads CASTDSLGSTGELFF. DNA for the CDR3: TGTGCCAGCACCGATAGCCTGGGTAGCACCGGGGAGCTGTTTTTT.

The chain carries TRBV7-3 and TRBJ2-4; 12 bases match TRBD2. Germline lookup yields CDR1 SGHTA and CDR2 FQGTGA. The CDR3 is 14 residues long. V was clipped by 5 bases and J by 15 bases; unmatched bases: 11. CDR3 in amino acids: CASSPSRLAGEGYF. DNA of the CDR3: TGTGCCAGCAGCCCCTCAAGACTAGCGGGAGAAGGGTACTTC.

This clone has just a few counts. V is TRBV7-2 and J is TRBJ1-3, with 12 nucleotides matching TRBD1. V gave up 3 bases and J gave up 3 bases; unmatched junction bases: 9. The germline V gene encodes CDR1 SGHTA and CDR2 FQGNSA. This CDR3 is 18 amino acids long. CDR3 sequence reads: CASSFPGTGGAGGNTIYF. Here the CDR3 DNA reads TGTGCCAGCAGCTTCCCGGGGACAGGGGGCGCGGGTGGAAACACCATATATTTT.

The V call is TRBV19, the J call TRBJ1-2; D unresolved. V lost 2 bases and J 1 base, leaving 11 bases between the germline ends. Germline loops: CDR1 LNHDA, CDR2 SQIVND (reference sequence). The CDR3 extends over 15 amino acids. The CDR3 DNA follows: TGTGCCAGTAGTATAAGCGGGCCAAATAACTATGGCTACACCTTC. Translation: CASSISGPNNYGYTF. Full variable domain (missing parts from reference TRBV19 and TRBJ1-2): DGGITQSPKYLFRKEGQNVTLSCEQNLNHDAMYWYRQDPGQGLRLIYYSQIVNDFQKGDIAEGYSVSREKKESFPLTVTSAQKNPTAFYLCASSISGPNNYGYTFGSGTRLTVV.

The chain carries TRBV11-2 and TRBJ2-3; D uncertain. V was clipped by 2 bases and J by 8 bases, with 8 bases between them. The germline V gene encodes CDR1 SGHAT and CDR2 FQNNGV. The CDR3 is 12 residues long. In DNA, the CDR3 is TGTGCCAGCAGCTTACAGGTCGTTACGCAGTATTTT. Protein: CASSLQVVTQYF.

The rearrangement uses TRBV5-4 and TRBJ2-5, with D possibly TRBD2 on 5 matching bases. The DNA end lines up better with TRBJ2-7; the J call may be wrong. The V gene's germline CDR1 is SGHNT and CDR2 YYREEE (reference sequence). This CDR3 comprises 15 residues. As DNA, the CDR3 is TGTGCCAGCACCACCGGAGGCGGCGGCTCCTACGAGCAGTACTTC. Amino acids: CASTTGGGGSYEQYF.

This clone was picked up a small number of times. The chain is built from TRBV6-1 and TRBJ2-7; 8 bases fit TRBD2. The junction had 8 bases not matched to a gene; V was cut back by 2 bases and J by 5 bases. Germline lookup yields CDR1 MNHNS and CDR2 SASEGT. This CDR3 contains 15 residues. In DNA, the CDR3 is TGTGCCAGCAGTGAACCAGCGGGAGTTGTGAACGAGCAGTACTTC. Protein product: CASSEPAGVVNEQYF.

The chain is built from TRBV7-2 and TRBJ2-3; possibly TRBD2 for D (6 bases). This CDR3 has 13 residues. The germline V gene encodes CDR1 SGHTA and CDR2 FQGNSA. The V gene lost 0 bases and the J gene lost 15 bases, with 16 bases spanning the gap. The CDR3 here is CASSLATSSLGYF. CDR3 in DNA: TGTGCCAGCAGCTTAGCCACTAGCTCACTAGGATATTTT.

This clone was detected a few times. The chain links TRBV7-2 to TRBJ2-7, with 7 bases aligning to TRBD1. Germline V CDR1 and CDR2: SGHTA, FQGNSA. V shed 6 bases and J 7 bases; nucleotides not matched to a gene: 12. This CDR3 has 14 amino acids. CDR3 region: CASREQGRLGEQYF. The CDR3 nucleotides are TGTGCCAGCAGGGAACAGGGGCGTCTGGGGGAGCAGTACTTC.

This chain uses TRBV11-2 with TRBJ1-6, with D tentatively TRBD1 (6 bases). Germline values: CDR1 SGHAT, CDR2 FQNNGV. This CDR3 has 15 amino acids. V was pared by 1 base and J by 7 bases, with 11 bases between. The CDR3 region has the DNA TGTGCCAGCAGCTTAGGGCACGGGACAAATTCACCCCTCCACTTT. Residues: CASSLGHGTNSPLHF.

The V and J genes are TRBV9 and TRBJ2-1, with 8 bases lining up with TRBD1. Germline V gene sequence: CDR1 SGDLS, CDR2 YYNGEE. V shed 6 bases and J 2 bases; nucleotides not matched to a gene: 7. The CDR3 is 15 amino acids. DNA of the CDR3: TGTGCCAGCAACCCAGGGGGCAACCCCTACAATGAGCAGTTCTTC. Amino acids: CASNPGGNPYNEQFF.

This chain joins TRBV19 and TRBJ1-5, with D perhaps matching TRBD1 (6 bases). The germline gives CDR1 LNHDA, CDR2 SQIVND (reference sequence). The CDR3 is 13 residues long. The V and J ends lost 8 bases and 9 bases respectively, with 17 bases between them. The CDR3 sequence: CASRDRTLGPQHF. CDR3 DNA sequence: TGTGCCAGTCGAGACAGGACCTTGGGGCCCCAGCATTTT.

This rearrangement joins TRBV15 to TRBJ2-7; D remains unclear. Per the germline V gene, CDR1 is LNHNV and CDR2 is YYDKDF (reference sequence). V lost 5 bases and J lost 0, with 14 bases in between. This CDR3 has 15 amino acids. CDR3 DNA sequence: TGTGCCACCAGCCTTCCGTGGCGGAGCTCCTACGAGCAGTACTTC. As protein: CATSLPWRSSYEQYF. Full variable domain (missing parts from reference TRBV15 and TRBJ2-7): DAMVIQNPRYQVTQFGKPVTLSCSQTLNHNVMYWYQQKSSQAPKLLFHYYDKDFNNEADTPDNFQSRRPNTSFCFLDIRSPGLGDTAMYLCATSLPWRSSYEQYFGPGTRLTVT.